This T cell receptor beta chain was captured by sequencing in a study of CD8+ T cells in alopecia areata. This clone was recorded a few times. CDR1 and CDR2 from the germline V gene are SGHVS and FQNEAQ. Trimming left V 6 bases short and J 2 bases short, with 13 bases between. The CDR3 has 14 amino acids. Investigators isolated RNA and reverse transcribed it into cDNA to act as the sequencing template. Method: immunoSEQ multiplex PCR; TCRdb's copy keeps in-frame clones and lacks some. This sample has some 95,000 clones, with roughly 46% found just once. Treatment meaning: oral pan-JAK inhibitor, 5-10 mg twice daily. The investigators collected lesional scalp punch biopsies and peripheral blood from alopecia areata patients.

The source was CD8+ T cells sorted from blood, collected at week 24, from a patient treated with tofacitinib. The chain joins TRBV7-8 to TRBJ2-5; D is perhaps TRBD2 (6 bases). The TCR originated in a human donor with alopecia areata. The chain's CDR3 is CASRGVGGQETQYF. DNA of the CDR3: TGTGCCAGCAGAGGGGTCGGGGGACAAGAGACCCAGTACTTC.